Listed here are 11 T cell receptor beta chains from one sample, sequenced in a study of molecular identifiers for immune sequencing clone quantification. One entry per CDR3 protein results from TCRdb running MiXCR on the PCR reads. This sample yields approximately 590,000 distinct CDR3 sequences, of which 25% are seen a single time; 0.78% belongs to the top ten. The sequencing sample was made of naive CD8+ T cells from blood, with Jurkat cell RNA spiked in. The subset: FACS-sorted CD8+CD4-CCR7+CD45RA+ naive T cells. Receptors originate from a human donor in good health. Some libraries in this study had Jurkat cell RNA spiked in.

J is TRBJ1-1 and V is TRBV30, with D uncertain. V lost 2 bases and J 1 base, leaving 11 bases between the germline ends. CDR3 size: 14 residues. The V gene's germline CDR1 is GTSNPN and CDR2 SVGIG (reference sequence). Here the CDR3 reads CAWSRGSGNTEAFF. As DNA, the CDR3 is TGTGCCTGGAGTCGGGGATCAGGGAACACTGAAGCTTTCTTT.

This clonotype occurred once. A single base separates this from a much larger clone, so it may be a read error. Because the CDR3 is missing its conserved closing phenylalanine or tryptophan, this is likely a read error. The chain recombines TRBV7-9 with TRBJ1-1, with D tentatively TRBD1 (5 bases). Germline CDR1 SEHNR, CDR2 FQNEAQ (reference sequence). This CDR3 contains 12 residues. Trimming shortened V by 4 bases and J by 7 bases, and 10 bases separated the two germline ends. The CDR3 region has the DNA TGTGCCAGCAGCTCGGGACGGAGTGAAGCTTTCATT. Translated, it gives CASSSGRSEAFI.

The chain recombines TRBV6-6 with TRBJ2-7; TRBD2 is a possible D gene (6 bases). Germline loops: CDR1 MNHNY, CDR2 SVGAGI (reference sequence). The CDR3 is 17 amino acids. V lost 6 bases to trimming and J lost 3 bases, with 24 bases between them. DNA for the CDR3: TGTGCCAGCAGCACCAGCGCGGGGCCTCCCTTAGACTACGAGCAGTACTTC. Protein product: CASSTSAGPPLDYEQYF.

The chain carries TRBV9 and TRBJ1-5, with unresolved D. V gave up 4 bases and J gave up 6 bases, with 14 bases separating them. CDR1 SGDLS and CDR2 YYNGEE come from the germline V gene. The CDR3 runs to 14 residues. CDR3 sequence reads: CASSSWVRGQPQHF. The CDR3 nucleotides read TGTGCCAGCAGCTCGTGGGTACGGGGTCAGCCCCAGCATTTT. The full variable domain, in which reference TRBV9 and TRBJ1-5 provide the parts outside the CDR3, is DSGVTQTPKHLITATGQRVTLRCSPRSGDLSVYWYQQSLDQGLQFLIQYYNGEERAKGNILERFSAQQFPDLHSELNLSSLELGDSALYFCASSSWVRGQPQHFGDGTRLSIL.

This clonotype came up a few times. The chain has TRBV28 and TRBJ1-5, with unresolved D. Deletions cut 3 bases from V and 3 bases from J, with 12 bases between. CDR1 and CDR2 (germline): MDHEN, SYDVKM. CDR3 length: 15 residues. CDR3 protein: CASSFFTSDNQPQHF. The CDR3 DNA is TGTGCCAGCAGTTTCTTTACTTCGGACAATCAGCCCCAGCATTTT.

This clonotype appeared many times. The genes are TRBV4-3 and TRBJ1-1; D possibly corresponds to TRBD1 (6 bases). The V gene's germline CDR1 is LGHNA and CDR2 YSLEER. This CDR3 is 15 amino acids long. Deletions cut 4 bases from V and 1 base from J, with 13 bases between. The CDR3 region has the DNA TGCGCCAGCAGCCCGTGGCTAGGGGGGAACACTGAAGCTTTCTTT. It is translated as CASSPWLGGNTEAFF.

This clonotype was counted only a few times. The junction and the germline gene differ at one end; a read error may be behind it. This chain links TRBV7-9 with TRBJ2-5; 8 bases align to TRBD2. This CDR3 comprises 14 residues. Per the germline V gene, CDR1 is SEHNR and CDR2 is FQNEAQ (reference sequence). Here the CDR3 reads CASTGGRGSETQHF. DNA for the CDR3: TGTGCCTCGACGGGAGGGAGGGGTTCGGAGACCCAGCACTTC. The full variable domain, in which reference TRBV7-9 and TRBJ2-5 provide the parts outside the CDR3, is DTGVSQNPRHKITKRGQNVTFRCDPISEHNRLYWYRQTLGQGPEFLTYFQNEAQLEKSRLLSDRFSAERPKGSFSTLEIQRTEQGDSAMYLCASTGGRGSETQHFGPGTRLLVL.

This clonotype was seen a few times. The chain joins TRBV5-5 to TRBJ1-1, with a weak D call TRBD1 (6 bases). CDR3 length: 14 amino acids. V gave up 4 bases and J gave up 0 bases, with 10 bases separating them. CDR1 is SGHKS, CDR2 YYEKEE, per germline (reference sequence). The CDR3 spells CASSHRDLNTEAFF. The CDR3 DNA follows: TGTGCCAGCAGCCACAGGGACCTGAACACTGAAGCTTTCTTT.

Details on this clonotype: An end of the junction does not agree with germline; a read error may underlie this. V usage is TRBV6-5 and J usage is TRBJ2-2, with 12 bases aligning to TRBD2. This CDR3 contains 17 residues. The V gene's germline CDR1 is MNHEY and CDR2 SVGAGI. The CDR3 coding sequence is TGTGCCAGCAGTTACGCCCTACTAGCGGGAGGTCTAGGGGCGCTGTTTTTT. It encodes CASSYALLAGGLGALFF.

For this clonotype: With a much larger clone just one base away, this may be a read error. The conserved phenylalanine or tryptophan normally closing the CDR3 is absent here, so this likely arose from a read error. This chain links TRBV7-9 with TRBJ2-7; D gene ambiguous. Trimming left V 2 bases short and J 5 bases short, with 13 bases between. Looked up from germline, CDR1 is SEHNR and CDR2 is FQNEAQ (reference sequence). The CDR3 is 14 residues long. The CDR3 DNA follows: TGTGCCAGCAGCTTATCCGCCCTGAACGACGAGCAGTACCTC. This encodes CASSLSALNDEQYL.

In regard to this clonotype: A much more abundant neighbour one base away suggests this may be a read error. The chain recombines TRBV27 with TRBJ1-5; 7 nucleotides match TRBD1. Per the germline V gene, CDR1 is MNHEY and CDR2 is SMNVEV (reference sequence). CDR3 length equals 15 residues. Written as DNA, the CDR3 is TGTGCCAGCAGTACACAGGGGAATAGCAATCCGCCCCAGCATTTT. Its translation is CASSTQGNSNPPQHF.